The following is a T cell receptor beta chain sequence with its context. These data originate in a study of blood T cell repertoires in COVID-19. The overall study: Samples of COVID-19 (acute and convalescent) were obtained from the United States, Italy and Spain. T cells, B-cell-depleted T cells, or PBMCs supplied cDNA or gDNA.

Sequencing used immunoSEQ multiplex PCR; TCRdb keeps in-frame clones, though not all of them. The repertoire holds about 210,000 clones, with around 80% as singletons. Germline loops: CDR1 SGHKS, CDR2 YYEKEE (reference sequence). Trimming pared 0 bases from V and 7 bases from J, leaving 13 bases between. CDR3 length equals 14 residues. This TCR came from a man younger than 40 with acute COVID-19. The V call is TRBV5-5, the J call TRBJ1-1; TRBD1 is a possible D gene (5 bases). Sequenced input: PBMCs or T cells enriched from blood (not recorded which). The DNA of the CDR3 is TGTGCCAGCAGCTTGGTCGGCAGGGCGAATGAAGCTTTCTTT. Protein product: CASSLVGRANEAFF.